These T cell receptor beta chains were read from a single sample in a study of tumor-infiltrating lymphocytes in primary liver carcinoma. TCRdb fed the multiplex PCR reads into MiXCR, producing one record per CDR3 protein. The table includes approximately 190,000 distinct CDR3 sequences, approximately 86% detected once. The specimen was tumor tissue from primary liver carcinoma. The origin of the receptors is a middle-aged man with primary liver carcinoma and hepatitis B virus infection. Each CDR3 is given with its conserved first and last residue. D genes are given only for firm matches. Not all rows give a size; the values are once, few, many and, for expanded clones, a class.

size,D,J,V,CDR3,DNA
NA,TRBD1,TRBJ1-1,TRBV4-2,CASRQDVTGGTEAFF,TGTGCCAGCAGGCAAGACGTGACAGGGGGCACTGAAGCTTTCTTT
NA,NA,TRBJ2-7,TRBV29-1,CSAGWGNYEHYF,TGTAGCGCGGGTTGGGGTAATTACGAGCACTACTTC
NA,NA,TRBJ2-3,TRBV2,CASRFDDTQYF,TGTGCCAGCAGATTCGACGATACACAGTATTTT
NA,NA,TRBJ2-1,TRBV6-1,CASSGERGFSNEQFF,TGTGCCAGTAGTGGGGAGAGGGGGTTTAGCAATGAGCAGTTCTTC
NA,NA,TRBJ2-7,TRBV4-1,CASSRRLQQGNEQYF,TGCGCCAGCAGCCGAAGACTCCAACAGGGAAATGAGCAGTACTTC
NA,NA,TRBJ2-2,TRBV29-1,CNVMYTGELFF,TGCAACGTTATGTACACTGGGGAGCTGTTTTTT
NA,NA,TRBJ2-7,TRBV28,CTRSPRQEYYEQYF,TGTACCAGGAGTCCTCGACAGGAGTACTACGAGCAGTACTTC
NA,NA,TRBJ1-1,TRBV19,CASTQGGTEAFF,TGTGCCAGTACCCAAGGGGGCACTGAAGCTTTCTTT
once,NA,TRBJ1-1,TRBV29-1,CSIYQSRAEAFF,TGCAGCATCTATCAGAGCAGGGCTGAAGCTTTCTTT
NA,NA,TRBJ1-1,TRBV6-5,CASKSEEETETFF,TGTGCCAGCAAATCGGAGGAGGAGACTGAAACTTTCTTT
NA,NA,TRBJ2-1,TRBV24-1,CATGRDDEHFF,TGTGCCACGGGGCGTGATGATGAGCATTTCTTC
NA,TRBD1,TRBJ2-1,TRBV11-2,CASSLVPDRAKYEQFF,TGTGCCAGCAGCTTAGTCCCAGACAGGGCTAAATACGAGCAGTTCTTC
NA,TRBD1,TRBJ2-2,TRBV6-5,CASRKGQGFGLNTRELLF,TGTGCCAGCAGGAAGGGACAGGGGTTTGGGTTGAACACCAGGGAGCTGCTTTTT
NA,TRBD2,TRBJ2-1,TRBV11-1,CASSTGGLNEQFF,TGTGCTAGCAGCACGGGAGGGCTGAATGAGCAGTTCTTC
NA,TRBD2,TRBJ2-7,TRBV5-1,CASSLDGTSYDEQYF,TGCGCCAGCAGCCTGGACGGGACTAGTTACGACGAGCAGTACTTC
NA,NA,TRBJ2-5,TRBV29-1,CNVGPLDTQYF,TGCAACGTGGGACCGTTAGATACCCAGTACTTC
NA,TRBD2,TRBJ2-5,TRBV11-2,CASSFGSVLAGGRGETQYF,TGTGCCAGCAGCTTTGGTAGCGTTCTAGCGGGAGGGCGAGGAGAGACCCAGTACTTC
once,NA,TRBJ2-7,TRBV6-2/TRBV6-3,CASSIRDEQYF,TGTGCCAGCAGTATCAGGGACGAGCAGTATTTC
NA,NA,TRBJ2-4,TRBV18,CASSPRGEHTQYF,TGTGCCAGCTCCCCCAGGGGCGAACACACTCAATACTTC
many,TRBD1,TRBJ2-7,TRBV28,CASSSGTGMLEQYF,TGTGCCAGCAGTTCTGGGACAGGGATGCTCGAGCAGTACTTC
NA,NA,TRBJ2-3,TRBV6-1,CASSEARIGLVDTQYF,TGTGCCAGTAGTGAAGCGCGGATAGGGTTAGTTGATACGCAGTATTTT
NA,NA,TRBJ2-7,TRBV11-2,CTSSPGGYEQFF,TGTACCAGCAGTCCCGGGGGTTACGAGCAATTCTTC
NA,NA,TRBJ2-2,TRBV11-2,CASSLVTNGGTGELFF,TGTGCTAGTAGCTTAGTGACTAACGGGGGCACCGGGGAGCTGTTTTTT
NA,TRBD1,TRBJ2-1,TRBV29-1,CGVDGTGRNEQFF,TGCGGCGTTGATGGGACAGGGCGCAATGAGCAGTTCTTC
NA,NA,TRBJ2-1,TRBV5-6,CASAGGPNNEEFF,TGTGCCAGCGCCGGAGGACCGAACAATGAGGAGTTCTTC
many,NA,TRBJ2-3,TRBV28,CASRSGTDLKDTQYF,TGTGCCAGCAGGTCCGGGACCGACCTGAAAGATACGCAGTATTTT
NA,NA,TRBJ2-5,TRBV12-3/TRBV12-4,CASTQRSQETQYF,TGTGCCAGCACTCAAAGGTCCCAAGAGACACAGTACTTC
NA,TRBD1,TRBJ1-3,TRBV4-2,CARIQGRDRGLTLSGNTIYF,TGTGCCAGGATCCAAGGCCGGGACAGGGGGCTTACTCTCTCTGGAAACACCATATATTTT
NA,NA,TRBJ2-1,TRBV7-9,CASSLSLSSHEQFF,TGTGCCAGCAGTTTATCACTCTCTAGTCATGAGCAGTTCTTC
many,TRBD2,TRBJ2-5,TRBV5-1,CASSWMGGGQETQYF,TGCGCCAGCAGTTGGATGGGCGGGGGCCAAGAGACCCAGTACTTC
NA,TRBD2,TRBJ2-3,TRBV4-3,CASGQGTRGTTDTQYF,TGCGCCAGCGGCCAGGGGACTAGGGGGACCACAGATACGCAGTATTTT
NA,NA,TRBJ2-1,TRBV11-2,CASSPGSYSYNKQFF,TGTGCCAGCAGCCCCGGGAGTTATTCCTACAATAAGCAGTTCTTC
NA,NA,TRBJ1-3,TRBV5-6,CASNPDSSGNIIYF,TGTGCCAGCAACCCGGACAGCTCTGGAAACATCATATATTTT
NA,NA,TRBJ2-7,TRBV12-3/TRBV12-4,CTSSPRQVSYEQYF,TGTACCAGCAGTCCCAGACAGGTCTCCTACGAACAGTACTTC
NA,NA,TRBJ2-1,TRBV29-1,CIDARDFPREQFF,TGCATCGACGCCCGGGATTTCCCGAGGGAGCAGTTCTTC
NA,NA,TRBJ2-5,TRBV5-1,CAMRSQETQYF,TGCGCCATGAGATCCCAAGAGACTCAGTACTTC
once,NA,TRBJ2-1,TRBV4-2,CASIQDGGRTYNEQFF,TGTGCTAGCATCCAAGATGGGGGGAGGACCTACAATGAGCAGTTCTTC